The 3 T cell receptor beta chains below all came from one sample that was sequenced in a study of shared clonotypes between healthy human individuals. TCRdb's table, derived via immunoSEQ multiplex PCR, lists solely in-frame clones and lacks some. The table includes around 1,100,000 clones, about 80% detected once. What was sequenced was memory CD4+ T cells from PBMCs. Specified subset: CD45RA-negative fraction. These receptor sequences come from a man in his late teens or twenties in good health. Some clones in this sample may be carry-over from other donors' samples.

The chain links TRBV7-9 to TRBJ1-5; the D gene is possibly TRBD1 (5 bases). Germline V lookup: CDR1 SEHNR, CDR2 FQNEAQ (reference sequence). The ends were cut back, 5 bases at V and 1 base at J, with 12 bases in the middle. The CDR3 is 15 amino acids. The DNA of the CDR3 is TGTGCCAGCAGCCGCGGCGGGGACAGCAATCAGCCCCAGCATTTT. It translates to CASSRGGDSNQPQHF.

The chain joins TRBV28 to TRBJ1-2, with 9 bases aligning to TRBD1. Germline assignment: CDR1 MDHEN and CDR2 SYDVKM. Losses at the gene ends were 5 bases for V and 9 bases for J; bases not matched to a gene: 10. The CDR3 has 14 residues. CDR3 DNA sequence: TGTGCCAGCAGTCCCCGGGACAGGGAGAGGAGCTACACCTTC. Protein sequence: CASSPRDRERSYTF.

The chain has TRBV11-2 and TRBJ1-3; D might be TRBD1 (5 bases). CDR3 length: 16 residues. The V and J ends lost 7 bases and 4 bases respectively, with 20 bases between them. Germline lookup yields CDR1 SGHAT and CDR2 FQNNGV. CDR3 residues: CASTPIRGPSGNTIYF. CDR3 sequence (DNA): TGTGCCAGCACCCCCATCCGGGGACCCTCGGGAAACACCATATATTTT.